The source of this T cell receptor (beta chain) is a study of blood T cell repertoires in COVID-19. In the source study's methods: Estimates of nucleated cell counts were drawn from the amplification of reference gene primers. The assay was immunoSEQ multiplex PCR, and TCRdb's table has in-frame clones only and misses some. From that table come the V and J calls and clone size; the DNA was used to work out D and trimming. The repertoire holds roughly 200,000 clones, with approximately 86% as singletons. CDR1 is KGHSH and CDR2 is LQKENI in the germline V gene. This CDR3 has 14 amino acids. After removal of 3 bases from V and 3 bases from J, the junction contained 4 bases not matched to a gene.

Sequenced: PBMCs or T cells enriched from blood (not recorded which). This sequence originates from a woman aged 30 to 39 who had been exposed to COVID-19. The chain joins TRBV18 to TRBJ2-7; 8 bases fit TRBD1. The chain's CDR3 is CASSPNTGGYEQYF. The CDR3 DNA reads as TGTGCCAGCTCACCGAACACAGGGGGCTACGAGCAGTACTTC. Full variable domain (remainder filled in from reference TRBV18 and TRBJ2-7): NAGVMQNPRHLVRRRGQEARLRCSPMKGHSHVYWYRQLPEEGLKFMVYLQKENIIDESGMPKERFSAEFPKEGPSILRIQQVVRGDSAAYFCASSPNTGGYEQYFGPGTRLTVT.